This T cell receptor (beta chain) was observed in a study of OX40 agonist ivuxolimab in advanced cancers. As for the study in general: Ivuxolimab is an agonistic anti-OX40 (CD134) antibody, and patients were treated with it. Patients assigned to dose escalation were diagnosed with hepatocellular carcinoma, melanoma, renal cell or head and neck cancer. Study-wide results and limits: Partial responders receiving 0.1-3.0 mg/kg showed among the lowest clonal expansion.

Measured with immunoSEQ multiplex PCR; TCRdb has only the in-frame clones, and not every one. The sample yields about 36,000 clones, under 85% seen once. CDR3 length: 12 residues. Germline CDR1 SGHTA, CDR2 FQGTGA. Deletions cut 4 bases from V and 8 bases from J, with 8 bases between. Points on this clone: Its specificity is not known.

This sample comprised CD4+ or CD8+ T cells sorted from blood, obtained in a trial of the OX40 agonist ivuxolimab. The receptor was derived from an adult with an advanced solid tumor such as melanoma, head and neck, liver or kidney cancer. This rearrangement joins TRBV7-3 to TRBJ2-2; D ambiguous. The CDR3 region has the DNA TGTGCCAGCAGCTCGCCCAAGGGGGAGCTGTTTTTT. It codes for CASSSPKGELFF.